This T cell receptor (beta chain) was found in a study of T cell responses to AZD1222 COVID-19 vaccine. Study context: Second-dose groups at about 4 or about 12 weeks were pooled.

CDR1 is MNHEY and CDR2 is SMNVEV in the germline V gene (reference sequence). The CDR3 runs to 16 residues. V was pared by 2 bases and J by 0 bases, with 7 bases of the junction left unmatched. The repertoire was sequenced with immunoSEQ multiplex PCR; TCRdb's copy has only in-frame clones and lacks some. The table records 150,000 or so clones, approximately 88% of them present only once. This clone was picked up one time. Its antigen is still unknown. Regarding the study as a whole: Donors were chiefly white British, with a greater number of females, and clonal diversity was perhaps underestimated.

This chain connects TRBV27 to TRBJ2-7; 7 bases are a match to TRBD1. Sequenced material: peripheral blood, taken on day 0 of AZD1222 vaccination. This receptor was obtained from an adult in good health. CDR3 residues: CASSLPGTASSYEQYF. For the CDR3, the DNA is TGTGCCAGCAGTTTACCTGGGACAGCCAGCTCCTACGAGCAGTACTTC.